What follows are 15 T cell receptor beta chains derived from one specimen sequenced in a study of beta chain features in type 1 diabetes. The whole isolated RNA underwent reverse transcription, so sequencing captured expressed TCRB transcripts. The data were produced by immunoSEQ multiplex PCR, yet TCRdb's version contains in-frame clones alone and is incomplete. This sample has more than 350,000 clones, with about 10% found just once. Sequenced input: naive CD4+ T cells from blood. The receptor set was obtained from a woman aged 18-30 years in good health.

In its sample, this clone was seen a few times. V gene TRBV29-1 combines with J gene TRBJ2-1; the match to TRBD2 covers 8 bases. This CDR3 is 11 amino acids long. The trim removed 8 bases at V and 10 bases at J, leaving 7 bases unmatched. Germline loops: CDR1 SQVTM, CDR2 ANQGSEA. The CDR3 is CSPTSGGEQFF. CDR3 nucleotide sequence: TGCAGCCCAACAAGCGGGGGAGAGCAGTTCTTC.

This clone has only a few counts. In nucleotides, the CDR3 is TGTGCCAGCAGCCTGTCAGCGGGAGGAGAGACCCAGTACTTC. Encoded protein: CASSLSAGGETQYF. This chain joins TRBV7-2 and TRBJ2-5; 9 nucleotides align to TRBD2. The junction had 5 bases not matched to a gene; V was cut back by 5 bases and J by 4 bases. The length of the CDR3 is 14 residues. Germline V gene sequence: CDR1 SGHTA, CDR2 FQGNSA.

Here the CDR3 reads CASSLEGAVTNTQYF. The CDR3 DNA reads TGTGCCAGCAGCTTAGAGGGTGCAGTAACGAATACGCAGTATTTT. This sequence joins TRBV7-9 and TRBJ2-3; D is ambiguous. The CDR3 contains 15 residues. V was pared by 1 base and J by 7 bases, with 15 bases between. CDR1 is SEHNR, CDR2 FQNEAQ, per germline (reference sequence).

V is TRBV23-1 and J is TRBJ2-7; D gene uncertain. TRBV23-1 is given ORF status, its function remaining uncertain. The CDR3 spans 12 residues. V was clipped by 3 bases and J by 7 bases, with 10 bases between them. CDR3: CASSHPAWEQYV. CDR3 coding DNA: TGCGCCAGCAGTCATCCAGCTTGGGAGCAGTACGTC.

CDR3 sequence reads: CASSFRADYGYTF. The DNA of the CDR3 is TGTGCCAGCAGCTTCAGGGCGGACTATGGCTACACCTTC. This chain uses TRBV5-4 with TRBJ1-2, with D tentatively TRBD1 (5 bases). Germline CDR1 SGHNT, CDR2 YYREEE (reference sequence). This CDR3 is built from 13 residues. The germline V and J ends were trimmed by 2 bases and 3 bases, with 8 bases remaining between them. The full variable domain, in which reference TRBV5-4 and TRBJ1-2 provide the parts outside the CDR3, is ETGVTQSPTHLIKTRGQQVTLRCSSQSGHNTVSWYQQALGQGPQFIFQYYREEENGRGNFPPRFSGLQFPNYSSELNVNALELDDSALYLCASSFRADYGYTFGSGTRLTVV.

This clone has a handful of counts. The chain is built from TRBV15 and TRBJ1-1, with D unresolved. The CDR3 contains 12 residues. Trimming removed 1 base from V and 5 bases from J, with 5 bases in between. Germline V gene lookup returns CDR1 LNHNV and CDR2 YYDKDF (reference sequence). The CDR3 DNA is TGTGCCACCAGCAGAGGGGGAACTGAAGCTTTCTTT. Amino acid sequence: CATSRGGTEAFF.

The V and J genes are TRBV9 and TRBJ2-3, with D maybe TRBD1 (5 bases). Per germline, CDR1 SGDLS and CDR2 YYNGEE. With 0 bases removed from V and 5 bases from J, the gap between germline ends came to 7 bases. CDR3 length equals 13 residues. CDR3 amino acids: CASSVEQGDTQYF. The CDR3 DNA reads as TGTGCCAGCAGCGTAGAGCAGGGAGATACGCAGTATTTT.

This clone has just a few counts. The J gene is TRBJ2-5, the V gene TRBV20-1; D call uncertain. Germline V CDR1 and CDR2: DFQATT, SNEGSKA (reference sequence). The length of the CDR3 is 11 residues. Trimming removed 0 bases from V and 9 bases from J, with 8 bases in between. The CDR3 DNA sequence: TGCAGTGCTAGAGATCCGCCGGCCCAGTACTTC. It translates to CSARDPPAQYF.

The CDR3 here is CAISDGGLGQYV. For the CDR3, the DNA is TGTGCCATCAGTGACGGGGGACTGGGGCAGTACGTC. The chain couples TRBV10-3 to TRBJ2-7; perhaps TRBD2 as D (6 bases). Trimming left V 3 bases short and J 9 bases short, with 12 bases between. Germline values: CDR1 ENHRY, CDR2 SYGVKD. The CDR3 loop spans 12 amino acids.

This clone was detected a few times. The V and J genes are TRBV29-1 and TRBJ1-2; TRBD1 might be the D (6 bases). The V and J ends lost 7 bases and 7 bases respectively, with 13 bases between them. The CDR3 has 11 amino acids. Germline-derived CDR1 and CDR2 are SQVTM and ANQGSEA. The CDR3 loop is CSAKGRGGYTF. The CDR3 nucleotides read TGCAGCGCGAAGGGCAGGGGTGGCTACACCTTC.

J is TRBJ2-1 and V is TRBV29-1, with 9 bases lining up with TRBD2. Germline V gene lookup returns CDR1 SQVTM and CDR2 ANQGSEA. The CDR3 has 16 amino acids. Unmatched junction bases numbered 11, after V lost 8 bases and J lost 0 bases. CDR3 loop: CSLSSGRSASYNEQFF. The CDR3 DNA reads TGCAGCTTAAGTAGCGGGAGATCAGCCTCCTACAATGAGCAGTTCTTC.

This clone was counted between two and nine times. The genes are TRBV18 and TRBJ2-1, with a possible D match to TRBD1 (5 bases). V was pared by 6 bases and J by 7 bases, with 19 bases between. The CDR3 extends over 15 amino acids. In germline, CDR1 is KGHSH, CDR2 LQKENI. The CDR3 DNA follows: TGTGCCAGCTCCCCCCTGGGGCACCTAGGGAATGAGCAGTTCTTC. As protein: CASSPLGHLGNEQFF.

This clone was counted a few times. The same CDR3 also results from other DNA sequences found in this sample. The V gene is TRBV18, the J gene TRBJ2-7; D ambiguous. Germline-derived CDR1 and CDR2 are KGHSH and LQKENI. Trimming took off 3 bases at V and 0 bases at J, with 6 bases between the two ends. The CDR3 loop spans 13 amino acids. The CDR3 DNA reads as TGTGCCAGCTCACCTCCTGGCTCCTACGAGCAGTACGTC. This encodes CASSPPGSYEQYV.

This clone was seen more than once but under ten times. The chain has TRBV7-2 and TRBJ2-7, with D perhaps TRBD1 or TRBD2 (5 bases each). The CDR3 is 14 amino acids. Germline CDR1 and CDR2: SGHTA and FQGNSA. Trimming removed 6 bases from V and 4 bases from J, with 16 bases in between. The CDR3 loop is CASRTRAGTYEQYF. CDR3 DNA sequence: TGTGCCAGCAGAACGAGGGCAGGGACGTACGAGCAGTACTTC. Filled out from reference TRBV7-2 and TRBJ2-7, the complete variable domain reads GAGVSQSPSNKVTEKGKDVELRCDPISGHTALYWYRQSLGQGLEFLIYFQGNSAPDKSGLPSDRFSAERTGGSVSTLTIQRTQQEDSAVYLCASRTRAGTYEQYFGPGTRLTVT.

This clone appeared a few times. Additional DNA sequences in this sample encode the identical CDR3. This rearrangement joins TRBV27 to TRBJ2-4; tentatively, D is TRBD1 (6 bases). Germline loops: CDR1 MNHEY, CDR2 SMNVEV (reference sequence). Trimming stripped 5 bases from V and 0 bases from J, with 11 bases between. CDR3 length: 15 residues. CDR3 in DNA: TGTGCCAGCAGTCCGGACAGACTAGCCAAAAACATTCAGTACTTC. Encoded protein: CASSPDRLAKNIQYF.